These 25 T cell receptor gamma chains came from one sample sequenced in a study of human gamma delta and Vdelta1 T cells. TCRdb re-called clones from the PCR reads via CATT. Seen here are about 420 gamma-chain clones, about 12% observed once, and the top ten hold approximately 89%. The sequenced sample was Vdelta1 gamma-delta T cells from blood. The receptors were sampled from a human donor in good health.

In this sample, this clone is medium-sized (0.01 to 0.1%). A read error is the likely source, as a far larger clone sits one nucleotide away. The chain has TRGV9 and TRGJ1 or TRGJ2. The CDR3 covers 11 residues. CDR1 is GITISATS, CDR2 ISYDGTV, per germline (reference sequence). The CDR3 region has the DNA TGTGCCGTGTGGGAGGACCGAAAGAAACTCTTT. Its translation: CAVWEDRKKLF.

This clone is labeled as medium-sized. The rearrangement joins TRGV2 to TRGJ1 or TRGJ2. Per germline, CDR1 EGSNGY and CDR2 YDSYNSKV. CDR3 length equals 13 residues. V gave up 0 bases and J gave up 2 bases; unmatched junction bases: 1. The CDR3 region is CATWDGYYYKKLF. As DNA, the CDR3 is TGTGCCACCTGGGACGGGTATTATTATAAGAAACTCTTT.

Sample share makes this clone medium-sized. A far larger clone is just one base off, so this is likely a read error. This chain uses TRGV9 with TRGJP. Germline lookup yields CDR1 GITISATS and CDR2 ISYDGTV (reference sequence). The CDR3 length is 18 residues. The chain's CDR3 is CALWEVIPQELGKKIRVF. CDR3 DNA: TGTGCCTTGTGGGAGGTGATCCCCCAAGAGTTGGGCAAAAAAATCAGGGTATTT.

There are a few counts of this clone. The genes are TRGV3 and TRGJ1 or TRGJ2. CDR1 and CDR2 (germline): VTNTFY, YDVSTARD (reference sequence). The CDR3 length is 15 residues. J was trimmed by 2 bases and V by 0 bases; bases with no gene match: 7. The CDR3, as DNA: TGTGCCACCTGGGACAGGCTCCTATATTATTATAAGAAACTCTTT. Translating it yields CATWDRLLYYYKKLF.

Concerning this clone itself: A read error may be the cause here, since a much bigger clone is one base away. J is TRGJ1 or TRGJ2 and V is TRGV2. The CDR3 consists of 15 residues. Looked up from germline, CDR1 is EGSNGY and CDR2 is YDSYNSKV. With V trimmed by 0 bases and J by 8 bases, 13 bases remained unmatched. Here the CDR3 DNA reads TGTGCCACCTGGGACGGGCAAGGGGAAGGACATAAGAAACTCTTT. It translates to CATWDGQGEGHKKLF.

This clone is labeled medium-sized. Since a far larger clone is one base different, this is likely a read error. This chain uses TRGV3 with TRGJ1 or TRGJ2. Germline V lookup: CDR1 VTNTFY, CDR2 YDVSTARD (reference sequence). This CDR3 is 11 amino acids long. The chain's CDR3 is CAAWDRQGKLF. The CDR3 bases are TGTGCCGCCTGGGACAGGCAGGGGAAACTCTTT.

This clone was seen a few times. It is likely a read error: a sequence one base away is far more abundant. Other DNA sequences within the sample encode an identical CDR3. This chain uses TRGV9 with TRGJ1 or TRGJ2. Germline V gene lookup returns CDR1 GITISATS and CDR2 ISYDGTV (reference sequence). This CDR3 has 13 residues. In DNA form, the CDR3 reads TGTGCTTTGTGGGAGCGACCATATTATAAGAAACTCTTT. It translates to CALWERPYYKKLF.

This clone was picked up a small number of times. This is likely an artifact of a read error, given a far larger clone one base away. Other DNA sequences in the sample encode the same CDR3. V and J are TRGV9 and TRGJ1 or TRGJ2. Germline V gene data show CDR1 as GITISATS and CDR2 as ISYDGTV (reference sequence). The CDR3 extends over 12 amino acids. DNA of the CDR3: TGTGCCCTGTGGGAGGCCTATTATAAGAAACTCTTT. Translation gives CALWEAYYKKLF.

By frequency in the sample, this clone is medium-sized. A far larger clone differs by one base, so this is likely a read error. The same CDR3 also results from other DNA sequences found in this sample. The chain is built from TRGV9 and TRGJP. Germline CDR1 reads GITISATS; CDR2 reads ISYDGTV (reference sequence). This CDR3 is 18 amino acids long. CDR3 sequence reads: CALWEVIPQELGKKIKVF. Here the CDR3 DNA reads TGTGCCTTGTGGGAGGTGATCCCCCAAGAGCTGGGCAAAAAAATCAAGGTATTT.

This clone is deemed medium-sized. Other DNA sequences in this specimen translate into the identical CDR3. The rearrangement joins TRGV9 to TRGJP. Germline lookup yields CDR1 GITISATS and CDR2 ISYDGTV (reference sequence). J lost 7 bases, V lost 0 bases, and 3 bases had no gene match. This CDR3 is 16 amino acids long. CDR3 protein: CALWEVRELGKKIKVF. The CDR3 nucleotides read TGTGCCTTGTGGGAGGTGCGGGAGTTGGGCAAAAAAATCAAGGTATTT.

This chain joins TRGV9 and TRGJ1 or TRGJ2. After removal of 3 bases from V and 7 bases from J, the junction contained 15 bases not matched to a gene. This CDR3 region has 15 residues. The germline V gene encodes CDR1 GITISATS and CDR2 ISYDGTV (reference sequence). This chain's CDR3 is CALWEPSPKSYKKLF. The CDR3 region has the DNA TGTGCCTTGTGGGAGCCCTCCCCTAAGAGCTATAAGAAACTCTTT.

This clone has more than one count but fewer than ten. At one end, the junction sequence differs from germline, possibly due to a read error. This chain links TRGV5 with TRGJ1 or TRGJ2. Germline CDR1 reads VINAFY; CDR2 reads YDVSNSKD. This CDR3 comprises 13 residues. The DNA of the CDR3 is TGTGCCGCCTGGGGCAGGCCTTGGTATAAGAAACTCTTT. The encoded protein is CAAWGRPWYKKLF.

This clone is medium-sized in the sample. The genes are TRGV2 and TRGJ1 or TRGJ2. The J segment lost 3 bases and the V segment lost 5 bases, leaving 7 bases of the junction unmatched. The germline V gene encodes CDR1 EGSNGY and CDR2 YDSYNSKV. The CDR3 sequence is 13 residues long. The CDR3 loop is CATWVRPYYKKLF. DNA for the CDR3: TGTGCCACCTGGGTCAGACCTTATTATAAGAAACTCTTT.

This sequence joins TRGV9 and TRGJ1 or TRGJ2. With V trimmed by 0 bases and J by 7 bases, 6 bases remained unmatched. In germline, CDR1 is GITISATS, CDR2 ISYDGTV (reference sequence). This CDR3 is 13 amino acids long. The CDR3 region has the DNA TGTGCCTTGTGGGAGGTGTTGGGATATAAGAAACTCTTT. It specifies CALWEVLGYKKLF.

Relative to its sample, this clone is large. A read error likely explains this, since a far larger clone differs by one base. This chain connects TRGV9 to TRGJP. This CDR3 spans 18 amino acids. Germline CDR1 GITISATS, CDR2 ISYDGTV (reference sequence). Here the CDR3 reads CALWEVIPQELGKKSKVF. CDR3 nucleotide sequence: TGTGCCTTGTGGGAGGTGATCCCCCAAGAGTTGGGCAAAAAAAGCAAGGTATTT.

This clone came up a few times. This sequence may be a read error, since a much larger clone differs from it by one base. This chain uses TRGV2 with TRGJ1 or TRGJ2. The CDR3 length is 12 residues. CDR1 and CDR2 (germline): EGSNGY, YDSYNSKV. With 4 bases clipped from V and 8 bases from J, the junction kept 8 bases outside the gene matches. In DNA form, the CDR3 reads TGTGCCACCTGGGAGGCCCCCAATAAGAAACTCTTT. As protein: CATWEAPNKKLF.

As concerns this clone: The protein held in TCRdb is that of a much larger clone and does not match this DNA's translation at residue 9, likely because of a read error; the protein shown is translated from the DNA. The chain links TRGV5 to TRGJ1 or TRGJ2. The CDR3 is made up of 11 amino acids. Germline V gene lookup returns CDR1 VINAFY and CDR2 YDVSNSKD. This CDR3 is CATWFYYKTLF. CDR3 bases: TGTGCCACCTGGTTTTATTATAAGACACTCTTT.

Concerning this clone itself: Other nucleotide sequences from this sample produce the same CDR3. V usage is TRGV9 and J usage is TRGJ1 or TRGJ2. Germline values: CDR1 GITISATS, CDR2 ISYDGTV (reference sequence). The V segment lost 0 bases and the J segment 16 bases; nucleotides outside the gene matches: 30. This CDR3 has 18 residues. The CDR3 protein is CALWEVIPQEVRKKKKLF. The DNA for the CDR3 is TGTGCCTTGTGGGAGGTGATCCCCCAAGAGGTGAGGAAAAAAAAAAAGCTCTTT.

Comments on this clone: Translating this DNA gives a protein that differs at residue 7 from the TCRdb one, which belongs to a much larger clone; a read error is likely, and the protein shown is this translation. The rearrangement uses TRGV5 and TRGJ1 or TRGJ2. CDR3 length: 11 amino acids. Germline CDR1 and CDR2: VINAFY and YDVSNSKD. The CDR3 here is CATWFYHKKLF. The CDR3 DNA reads TGTGCCACCTGGTTTTATCATAAGAAACTCTTT.

In regard to this clone: A much larger clone sits a single nucleotide away, making a read error possible. The chain joins TRGV9 to TRGJ1 or TRGJ2. V dropped 0 bases and J dropped 8; count of bases not matched to a gene: 7. The germline gives CDR1 GITISATS, CDR2 ISYDGTV (reference sequence). The CDR3 is 13 residues long. CDR3 DNA: TGTGCCTTGTGGGAGGTGGCGAGGGATAAGAAACTCTTT. Its translation is CALWEVARDKKLF.

The V and J genes are TRGV2 and TRGJP2. CDR3 length equals 17 residues. The V gene end was trimmed by 0 bases and the J gene end by 0 bases; junction bases not matched to a gene: 7. Germline-derived CDR1 and CDR2 are EGSNGY and YDSYNSKV. This chain's CDR3 is CATWDGPPNSSDWIKTF. Here the CDR3 DNA reads TGTGCCACCTGGGACGGGCCCCCTAATAGTAGTGATTGGATCAAGACGTTT.

In the case of this clone: With a far larger clone one base away, a read error is the likely cause. The gene calls are TRGV3 and TRGJ1 or TRGJ2. The CDR3 sequence is 16 residues long. The germline CDR1 and CDR2 sequences are VTNTFY and YDVSTARD (reference sequence). The trim removed 3 bases at V and 0 bases at J, leaving 11 bases unmatched. The CDR3 nucleotides are TGTGCCACCTGGGACGTTCGCCGACTGAATTATTATAAGAAACTCTTT. Protein: CATWDVRRLNYYKKLF.

By share, this clone counts as large. A far bigger clonotype differs at one base, so this is likely a read error. Other nucleotide sequences from this sample produce the same CDR3. The chain combines TRGV9 with TRGJP. The CDR3 loop spans 18 amino acids. The germline CDR1 and CDR2 sequences are GITISATS and ISYDGTV (reference sequence). The CDR3 bases are TGCGCCTTGTGGGAGGTGATCCCCCAAGAGTTGGGCAAAAAAATCAAGGTATTT. Its protein is CALWEVIPQELGKKIKVF.

By frequency in the sample, this clone is large (0.1 to 1%). At the DNA level, this CDR3 is encoded by other sequences in the same sample as well. The rearrangement uses TRGV9 and TRGJ1 or TRGJ2. Per germline, CDR1 GITISATS and CDR2 ISYDGTV (reference sequence). This CDR3 region has 13 residues. The V gene end was trimmed by 4 bases and the J gene end by 8 bases; junction bases not matched to a gene: 11. The CDR3 spells CALWEGNNNKKLF. The CDR3, as DNA: TGTGCCTTGTGGGAAGGGAATAATAATAAGAAACTCTTT.

This clone was found a few times. A far larger clone is just one base off, so this is likely a read error. Other DNA sequences in this specimen translate into the identical CDR3. The genes are TRGV8 and TRGJP1. The CDR3 length is 13 residues. Germline V gene data show CDR1 as VENAVY and CDR2 as YDSYNSRV. CDR3 amino acids: CATWDNTGWFKIF. The CDR3 DNA reads as TGTGCCACCTGGGATAACACTGGCTGGTTCAAGATATTT.